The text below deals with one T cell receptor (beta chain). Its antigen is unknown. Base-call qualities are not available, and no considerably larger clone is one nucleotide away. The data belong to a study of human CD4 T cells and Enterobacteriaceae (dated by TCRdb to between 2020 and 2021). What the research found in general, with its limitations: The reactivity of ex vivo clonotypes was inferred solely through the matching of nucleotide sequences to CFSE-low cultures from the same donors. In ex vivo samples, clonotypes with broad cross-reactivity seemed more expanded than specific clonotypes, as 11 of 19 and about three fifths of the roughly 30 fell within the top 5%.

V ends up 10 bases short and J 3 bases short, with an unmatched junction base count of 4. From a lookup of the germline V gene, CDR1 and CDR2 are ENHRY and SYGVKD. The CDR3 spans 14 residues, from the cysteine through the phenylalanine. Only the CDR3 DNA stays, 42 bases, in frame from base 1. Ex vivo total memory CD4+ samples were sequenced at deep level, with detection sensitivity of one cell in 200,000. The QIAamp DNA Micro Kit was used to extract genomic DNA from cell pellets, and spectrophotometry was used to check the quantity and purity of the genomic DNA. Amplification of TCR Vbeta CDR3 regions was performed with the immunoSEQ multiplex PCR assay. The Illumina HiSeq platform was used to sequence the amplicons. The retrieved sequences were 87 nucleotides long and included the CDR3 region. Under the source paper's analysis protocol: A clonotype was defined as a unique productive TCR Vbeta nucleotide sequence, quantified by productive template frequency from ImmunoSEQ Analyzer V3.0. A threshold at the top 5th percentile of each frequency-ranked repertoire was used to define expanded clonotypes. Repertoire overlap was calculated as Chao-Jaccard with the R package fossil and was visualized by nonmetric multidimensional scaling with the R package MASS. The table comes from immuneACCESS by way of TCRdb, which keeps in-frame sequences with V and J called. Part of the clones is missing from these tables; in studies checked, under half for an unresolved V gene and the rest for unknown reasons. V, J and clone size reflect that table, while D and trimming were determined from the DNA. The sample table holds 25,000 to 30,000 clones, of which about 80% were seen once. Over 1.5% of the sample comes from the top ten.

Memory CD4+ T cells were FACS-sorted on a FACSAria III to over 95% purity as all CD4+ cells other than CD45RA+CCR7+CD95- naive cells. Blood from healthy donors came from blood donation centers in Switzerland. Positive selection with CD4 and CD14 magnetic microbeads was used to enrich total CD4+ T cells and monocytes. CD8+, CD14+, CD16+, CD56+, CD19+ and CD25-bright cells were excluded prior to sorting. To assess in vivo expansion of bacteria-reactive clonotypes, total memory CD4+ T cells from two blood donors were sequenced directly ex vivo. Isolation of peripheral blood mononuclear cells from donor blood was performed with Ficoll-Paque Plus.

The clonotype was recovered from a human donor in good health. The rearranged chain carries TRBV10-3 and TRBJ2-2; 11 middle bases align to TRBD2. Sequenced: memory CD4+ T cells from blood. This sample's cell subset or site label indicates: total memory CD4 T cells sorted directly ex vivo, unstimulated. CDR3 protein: CASTSGSDTGELFF. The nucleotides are TGTGCCAGTACTAGCGGGAGTGACACCGGGGAGCTGTTTTTT.